Below, one T cell receptor (beta chain) is given with its context. Its antigen is not known. V lost 3 bases, J lost 1 base, and 15 bases lay in between. This CDR3 spans 16 amino acids. Amplification of TRBV12-4/TRBJ1-2 clonotypes used adaptor-ligated barcode primers. In TCRdb, the multiplex PCR reads were re-called with MiXCR into one record per CDR3 protein. In the table there are 1,000 to 1,500 distinct CDR3 sequences, approximately 20% of which are singletons. General observations from the study: Tumor-infiltrating Treg TCR alpha and beta sequences overlapped most with tumor naive CD4+ T cells, then blood naive. In terms of TCR gene usage, tumor memory CD4+ T cells clustered together with blood and lymph node memory CD4+ cells, as well as with lymph node naive CD4+ cells. Naive CD4+ cells shared approximately 13% of tumor Treg sequences.

V is TRBV12-3 or TRBV12-4 and J is TRBJ1-2; D is possibly TRBD1 (6 bases). Sequences were obtained from naive CD4+ T cells sorted from blood. The subset denotes: naive CD4+ T cells, CD4+CD45RA+CD25-. The receptor comes from a female donor with breast cancer. The CDR3 spells CASSFSGTPNNYGYTF. DNA of the CDR3: TGTGCCAGCAGTTTCTCCGGGACACCTAATAACTATGGCTACACCTTC.